This TCR beta chain emerged from a study of STAT5B mutations in CD4+ large granular lymphocyte leukemia. Sequenced by immunoSEQ multiplex PCR; TCRdb stores in-frame clones only, minus some. The top ten clones hold approximately 2.5% of a sample with around 43,000 clones, 86% of them seen once. A remark on this clone: Its antigen is undetermined. At the DNA level, this CDR3 is encoded by other sequences in the same sample as well.

Findings and caveats of the study: About a quarter of private leukemic clonotypes occurred rarely in other patients' non-leukemic repertoires.

Trimming took 0 bases from V and 0 from J, leaving 6 bases between them. The CDR3 sequence is 15 residues long. Germline values: CDR1 SGHRS, CDR2 YFSETQ. The genes are TRBV5-1 and TRBJ1-4; no clear D gene. Sequenced material: CD4+ T cells from blood buffy coats. This TCR was recovered from a human donor in good health. CDR3 sequence: CASSLGGSTNEKLFF. CDR3 in DNA: TGCGCCAGCAGCTTGGGGGGTTCAACTAATGAAAAACTGTTTTTT.